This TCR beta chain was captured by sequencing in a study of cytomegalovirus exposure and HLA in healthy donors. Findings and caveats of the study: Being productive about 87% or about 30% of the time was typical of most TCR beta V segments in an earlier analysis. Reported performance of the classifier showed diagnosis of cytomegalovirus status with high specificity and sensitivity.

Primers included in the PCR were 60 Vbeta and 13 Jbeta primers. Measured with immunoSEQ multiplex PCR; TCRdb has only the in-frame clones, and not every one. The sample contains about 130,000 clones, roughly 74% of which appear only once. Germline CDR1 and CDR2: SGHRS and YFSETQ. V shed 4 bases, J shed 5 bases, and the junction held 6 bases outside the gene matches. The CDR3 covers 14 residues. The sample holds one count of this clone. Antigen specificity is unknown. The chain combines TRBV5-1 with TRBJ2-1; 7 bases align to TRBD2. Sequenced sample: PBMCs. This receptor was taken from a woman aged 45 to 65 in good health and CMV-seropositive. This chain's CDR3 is CASSPGGSNNEQFF. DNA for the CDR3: TGCGCCAGCAGCCCCGGGGGGTCGAACAATGAGCAGTTCTTC. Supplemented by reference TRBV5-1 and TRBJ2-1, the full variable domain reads KAGVTQTPRYLIKTRGQQVTLSCSPISGHRSVSWYQQTPGQGLQFLFEYFSETQRNKGNFPGRFSGRQFSNSRSEMNVSTLELGDSALYLCASSPGGSNNEQFFGPGTRLTVL.